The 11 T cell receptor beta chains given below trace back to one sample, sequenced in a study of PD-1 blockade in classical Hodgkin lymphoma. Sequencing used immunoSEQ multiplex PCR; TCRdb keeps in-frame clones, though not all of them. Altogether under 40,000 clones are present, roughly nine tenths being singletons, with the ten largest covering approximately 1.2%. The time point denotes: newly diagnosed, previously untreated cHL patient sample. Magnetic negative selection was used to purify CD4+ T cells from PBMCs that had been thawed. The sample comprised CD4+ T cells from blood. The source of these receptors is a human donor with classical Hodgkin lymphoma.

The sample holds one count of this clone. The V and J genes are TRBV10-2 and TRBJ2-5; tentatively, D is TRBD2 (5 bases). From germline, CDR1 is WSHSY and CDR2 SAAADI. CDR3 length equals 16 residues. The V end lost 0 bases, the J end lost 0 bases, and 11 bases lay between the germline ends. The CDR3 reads CASSESRGWNQETQYF. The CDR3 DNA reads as TGCGCCAGCAGTGAGTCACGAGGGTGGAACCAAGAGACCCAGTACTTC.

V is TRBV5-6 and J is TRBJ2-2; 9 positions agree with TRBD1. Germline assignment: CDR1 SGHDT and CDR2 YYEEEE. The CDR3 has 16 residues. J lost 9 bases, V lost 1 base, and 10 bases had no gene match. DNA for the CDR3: TGTGCCAGCAGCTTGCCTTCTACAGGGGGCAGAAGGGAGCTGTTTTTT. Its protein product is CASSLPSTGGRRELFF.

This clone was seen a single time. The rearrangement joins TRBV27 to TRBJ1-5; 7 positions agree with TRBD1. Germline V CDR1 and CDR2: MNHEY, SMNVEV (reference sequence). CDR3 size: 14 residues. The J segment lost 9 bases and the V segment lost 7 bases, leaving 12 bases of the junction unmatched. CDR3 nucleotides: TGTGCCAGCAAAAGTGGTCCGCAGGGGGGGCCCCAGCATTTT. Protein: CASKSGPQGGPQHF.

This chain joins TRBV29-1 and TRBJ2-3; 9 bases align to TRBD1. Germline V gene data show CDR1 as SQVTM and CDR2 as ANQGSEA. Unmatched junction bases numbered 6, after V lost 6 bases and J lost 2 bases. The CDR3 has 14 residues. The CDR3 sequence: CSVRTGAFTDTQYF. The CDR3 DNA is TGCAGCGTGAGGACAGGGGCGTTCACAGATACGCAGTATTTT.

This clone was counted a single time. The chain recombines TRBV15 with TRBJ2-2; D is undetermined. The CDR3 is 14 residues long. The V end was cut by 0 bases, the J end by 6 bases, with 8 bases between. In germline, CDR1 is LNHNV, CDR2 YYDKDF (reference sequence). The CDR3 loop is CATSRDKVAGELFF. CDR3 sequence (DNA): TGTGCCACCAGCAGAGATAAGGTGGCCGGGGAGCTGTTTTTT.

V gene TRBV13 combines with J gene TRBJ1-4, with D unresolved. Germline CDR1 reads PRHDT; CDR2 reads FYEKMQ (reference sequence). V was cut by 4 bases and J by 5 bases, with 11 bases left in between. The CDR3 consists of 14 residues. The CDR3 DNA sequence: TGTGCCAGCAGCTCCTCCTACGGGAATGAAAAACTGTTTTTT. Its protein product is CASSSSYGNEKLFF.

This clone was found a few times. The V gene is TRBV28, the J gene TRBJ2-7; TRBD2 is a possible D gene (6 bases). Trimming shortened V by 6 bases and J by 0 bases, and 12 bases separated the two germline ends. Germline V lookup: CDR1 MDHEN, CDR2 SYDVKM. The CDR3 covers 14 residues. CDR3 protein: CASREGPTSYEQYF. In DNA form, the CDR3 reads TGTGCCAGCAGGGAGGGTCCCACCTCCTACGAGCAGTACTTC.

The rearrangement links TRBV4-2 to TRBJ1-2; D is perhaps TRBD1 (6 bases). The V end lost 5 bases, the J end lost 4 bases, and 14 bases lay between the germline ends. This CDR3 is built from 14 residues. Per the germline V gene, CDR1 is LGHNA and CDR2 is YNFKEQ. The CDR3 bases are TGTGCCAGCAGCTTGGCGGGGGGCGGCTATGGCTACACCTTC. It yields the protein CASSLAGGGYGYTF.

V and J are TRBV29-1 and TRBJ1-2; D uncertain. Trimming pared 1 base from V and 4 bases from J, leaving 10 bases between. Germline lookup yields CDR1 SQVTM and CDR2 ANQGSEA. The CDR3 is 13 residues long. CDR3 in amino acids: CSVEGQVTYGYTF. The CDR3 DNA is TGCAGCGTTGAAGGGCAGGTGACCTATGGCTACACCTTC.

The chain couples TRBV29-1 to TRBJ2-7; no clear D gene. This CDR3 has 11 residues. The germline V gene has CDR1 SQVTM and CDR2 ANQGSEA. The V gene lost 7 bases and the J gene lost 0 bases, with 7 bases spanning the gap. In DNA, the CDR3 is TGCAGCGCTGGGTTCTCCTACGAGCAGTACTTC. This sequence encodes CSAGFSYEQYF.

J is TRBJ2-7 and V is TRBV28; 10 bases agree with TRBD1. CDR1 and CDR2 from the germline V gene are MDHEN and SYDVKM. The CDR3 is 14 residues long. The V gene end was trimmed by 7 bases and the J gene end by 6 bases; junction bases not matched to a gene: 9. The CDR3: CASIPGQGSLEQYF. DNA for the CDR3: TGTGCCAGCATTCCGGGACAGGGGTCTCTCGAGCAGTACTTC.